Presented here are 2 T cell receptor beta chains from one specimen sequenced in a study of shared clonotypes between healthy human individuals. Only CD45RO-negative cells positively selected for CCR7 counted as naive CD8 cells, so terminally differentiated effector memory CD45RA+ cells were excluded. The protocol was immunoSEQ multiplex PCR, while the TCRdb copy is restricted to in-frame clones and leaves out a portion. The sample consists of about 2,100,000 clones, just over 90% of them appearing once. The sequenced material came from naive CD8+ T cells from PBMCs. These receptors all come from a man between 18 and 35 years old in good health. Some clones in this sample may be carry-over from other donors' samples.

The chain recombines TRBV9 with TRBJ1-2, with 7 nucleotides matching TRBD1. The germline gives CDR1 SGDLS, CDR2 YYNGEE. This CDR3 is 13 amino acids long. The ends lost 1 base at V and 6 bases at J; junction bases unmatched: 3. In nucleotides, the CDR3 is TGTGCCAGCAGCGTAAACGACAGGGATGGCTACACCTTC. Translating gives CASSVNDRDGYTF.

The genes are TRBV10-2 and TRBJ2-1, with 13 nucleotides matching TRBD2. V lost 3 bases and J lost 7; bases outside the gene matches: 3. The CDR3 totals 15 residues. Germline CDR1 is WSHSY and CDR2 is SAAADI. The CDR3 bases are TGCGCCAGCAGTGAAAGGACTAGCGGGAGTAATGAGCAGTTCTTC. Translated: CASSERTSGSNEQFF.